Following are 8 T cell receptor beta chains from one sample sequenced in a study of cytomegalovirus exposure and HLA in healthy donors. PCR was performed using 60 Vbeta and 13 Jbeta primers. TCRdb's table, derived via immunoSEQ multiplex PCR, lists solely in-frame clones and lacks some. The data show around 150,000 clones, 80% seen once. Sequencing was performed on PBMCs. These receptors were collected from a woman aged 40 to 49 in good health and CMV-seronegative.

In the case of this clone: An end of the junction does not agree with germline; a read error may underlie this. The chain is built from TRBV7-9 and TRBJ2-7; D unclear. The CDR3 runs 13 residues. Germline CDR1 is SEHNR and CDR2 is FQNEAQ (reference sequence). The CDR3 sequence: CSSSDRRSYEQYF. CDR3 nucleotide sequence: TGTTCCAGCAGCGATCGTCGGTCCTACGAGCAGTACTTC. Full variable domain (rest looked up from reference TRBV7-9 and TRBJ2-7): DTGVSQNPRHKITKRGQNVTFRCDPISEHNRLYWYRQTLGQGPEFLTYFQNEAQLEKSRLLSDRFSAERPKGSFSTLEIQRTEQGDSAMYLCSSSDRRSYEQYFGPGTRLTVT.

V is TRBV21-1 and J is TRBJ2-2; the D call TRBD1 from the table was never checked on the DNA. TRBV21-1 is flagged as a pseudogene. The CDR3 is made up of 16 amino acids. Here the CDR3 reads CASSIYRGRSTGELFF. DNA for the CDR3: TGTGCCAGCAGCATTTACAGGGGGCGCAGCACCGGGGAGCTGTTTTTT.

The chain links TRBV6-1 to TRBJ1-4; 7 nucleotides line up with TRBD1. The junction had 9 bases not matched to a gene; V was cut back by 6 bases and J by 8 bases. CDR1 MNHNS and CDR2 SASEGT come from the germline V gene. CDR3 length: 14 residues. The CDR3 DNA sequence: TGTGCCAGCAGCACAACAGGGGCTAGGGAAAAACTGTTTTTT. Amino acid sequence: CASSTTGAREKLFF.

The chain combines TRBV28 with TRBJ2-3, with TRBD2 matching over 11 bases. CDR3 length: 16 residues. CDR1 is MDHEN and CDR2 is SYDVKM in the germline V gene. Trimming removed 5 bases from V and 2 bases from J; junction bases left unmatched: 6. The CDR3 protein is CASSLSGGAHTDTQYF. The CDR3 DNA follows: TGTGCCAGCAGTCTTAGCGGGGGGGCACACACAGATACGCAGTATTTT.

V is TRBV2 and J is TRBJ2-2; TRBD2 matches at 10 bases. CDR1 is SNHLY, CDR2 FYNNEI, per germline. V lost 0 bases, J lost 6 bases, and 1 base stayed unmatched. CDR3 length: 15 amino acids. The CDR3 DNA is TGTGCCAGCAGTGAAGCGAGCGGGAGGGCCGGGGAGCTGTTTTTT. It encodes CASSEASGRAGELFF.

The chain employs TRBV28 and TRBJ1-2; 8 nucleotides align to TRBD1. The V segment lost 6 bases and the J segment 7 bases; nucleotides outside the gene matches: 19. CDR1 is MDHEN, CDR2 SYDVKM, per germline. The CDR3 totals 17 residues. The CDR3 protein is CASRGVSGGAEPTGYTF. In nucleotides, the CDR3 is TGTGCCAGCAGAGGGGTGTCAGGGGGCGCGGAGCCGACTGGCTACACCTTC.

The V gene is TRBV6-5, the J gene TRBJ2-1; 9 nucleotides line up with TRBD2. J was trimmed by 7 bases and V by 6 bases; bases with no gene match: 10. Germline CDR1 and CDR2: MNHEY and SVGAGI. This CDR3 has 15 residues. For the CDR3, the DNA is TGTGCCAGCAGCCGAGATGGTCTAGCGGGAAATGAGCAGTTCTTC. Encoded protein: CASSRDGLAGNEQFF.

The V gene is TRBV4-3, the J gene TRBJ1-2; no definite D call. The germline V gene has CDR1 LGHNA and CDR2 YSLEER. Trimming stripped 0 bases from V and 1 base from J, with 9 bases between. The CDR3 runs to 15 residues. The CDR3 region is CASSQDRGFNYGYTF. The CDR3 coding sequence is TGCGCCAGCAGCCAAGATCGCGGGTTTAACTATGGCTACACCTTC.